This T cell receptor beta chain was sequenced in a study of response to subunit inactivated influenza vaccine. This clonotype was counted ten times or more. Its antigen is still unknown. One end of the junction does not line up with germline, which may come from a read error. The study, taken as a whole, reports: After each seasonal influenza vaccination, few new T cells are recruited, the authors suggested.

This CDR3 comprises 15 residues. In germline, CDR1 is SGHKS, CDR2 YYEKEE (reference sequence). Using its own MiXCR run on the RT-PCR reads, TCRdb lists one record per CDR3 protein. The sample holds more than 550,000 distinct CDR3 sequences, 12% seen once. The chain joins TRBV5-5 to TRBJ2-1, with D possibly being TRBD2 (5 bases). The sequenced sample was PBMCs from blood, obtained on the day of vaccination. This receptor was obtained from a middle-aged man who received an inactivated influenza vaccine. CDR3 nucleotides: TGTGCCAGCAGCTCCGCGAAGTTAGATAACCTAGCAGTGGTCTTC. Encoded protein: CASSSAKLDNLAVVF.